Listed below are T cell receptor beta chains from one sample, sequenced in a study of control samples from healthy donors and cancer patients. Clones were sequenced by immunoSEQ multiplex PCR, and TCRdb holds only the in-frame ones, with some missing. The sample lists 50,000 to 55,000 clones, 75% to 90% occurring once. Sequenced material: PBMCs. Every receptor here comes from a man in his 60s with head and neck cancer. CDR3s include the opening cysteine and the closing phenylalanine or tryptophan. Each record gives: J gene, V gene, D gene, clone size, CDR3 DNA, CDR3 protein. A D gene is named only where the DNA matches it firmly. Size values are once, few and many counts, or a class for expanded clones, and some rows have none.

>TRBJ2-3|TRBV23-1|TRBD1|once
TGCGCCAGCAGTCAATCTTCGGGGGACAGGGGCACAGATACGCAGTATTTT
CASSQSSGDRGTDTQYF
>TRBJ1-6|TRBV4-2|TRBD1|NA
TGTGCCAGCAGCCAATCCACAGGGGGATCCGATTCACCCCTCCACTTT
CASSQSTGGSDSPLHF
>TRBJ1-6|TRBV19|NA|NA
TGTGCCAGTAGATTAGGGTATAATTCACCCCTCCACTTT
CASRLGYNSPLHF
>TRBJ2-3|TRBV27|TRBD2|NA
TGTGCCAGGGGACTAGCGGCCACAGATACGCAGTATTTT
CARGLAATDTQYF
>TRBJ2-1|TRBV3-1/TRBV3-2|TRBD2|NA
TGTGCCAGCAGCCAAGACTCGGCGGGAGGGAGAGAGCAGTTCTTC
CASSQDSAGGREQFF
>TRBJ2-7|TRBV11-2|NA|NA
TGTGCCAGCAGCTTAAAGGGAAGAGATCGGGAAGAGTACTTC
CASSLKGRDREEYF
>TRBJ1-6|TRBV27|NA|NA
TGTGCCAGCAGTTTTGGGGGGAATTCACCCCTCCACTTT
CASSFGGNSPLHF
>TRBJ1-2|TRBV9|NA|NA
TGTGCCAGCAGCGTAGGGGTGGGAACTAACTATGGCTACACCTTC
CASSVGVGTNYGYTF
>TRBJ2-5|TRBV2|NA|NA
TGTGCCAGCAGTGACACCATGTGGGAGACCCAGTACTTC
CASSDTMWETQYF
>TRBJ2-1|TRBV6-1|NA|NA
TGTGCCAGCAGTGAGGGGCGATACAATGAGCAGTTCTTC
CASSEGRYNEQFF
>TRBJ2-1|TRBV11-3|NA|NA
TGTGCCAGCAGCCGGAGAGGCTACAATGAGCAGTTCTTC
CASSRRGYNEQFF
>TRBJ2-4|TRBV6-5|TRBD1|NA
TGTGCCAGCAGGACAGGGGGCTCAAACATTCAGTACTTC
CASRTGGSNIQYF
>TRBJ2-7|TRBV7-2|TRBD2|NA
TGTGCCAGCATGCCCCGGGCGGGGGGGCCCGACGAGCAGTACTTC
CASMPRAGGPDEQYF
>TRBJ1-4|TRBV30|NA|once
TGTGCCTACAGGACAGCCGATAATGAAAAACTGTTTTTT
CAYRTADNEKLFF
>TRBJ2-3|TRBV6-1|NA|NA
TGTGCCAGCAGTGAAAGTGGGGGGCTGACCAAGCAGTATTTT
CASSESGGLTKQYF
>TRBJ2-4|TRBV27|NA|once
TGTGCCAGCAGTTCCGTTCCTATGGGGGCCAAAAACATTCAGTACTTC
CASSSVPMGAKNIQYF
>TRBJ2-1|TRBV3-1/TRBV3-2|TRBD2|once
TGTGCCAGCAGCCTAGCGGGAGGGCTAAATGAGCAGTTCTTC
CASSLAGGLNEQFF
>TRBJ1-1|TRBV5-1|NA|NA
TGCGCCAGCAGCTCGACGGACATGAACACTGAAGCTTTCTTT
CASSSTDMNTEAFF
>TRBJ1-2|TRBV6-4|NA|NA
TGTGCCAGCAGTGACAGGGCAGAGTATTATGGCTACACCTTC
CASSDRAEYYGYTF
>TRBJ1-1|TRBV3-1/TRBV3-2|NA|NA
TGTGCCAGCAGCCAAGATCTCAGGGTTAAAGCTTTCTTT
CASSQDLRVKAFF
>TRBJ1-1|TRBV3-1/TRBV3-2|TRBD1|NA
TGTGCCAGCAGCCAAGATTGGGACGGGACAGGGGCTTTCTTT
CASSQDWDGTGAFF
>TRBJ2-7|TRBV3-1/TRBV3-2|NA|few
TGTGCCAGCAGCAAAGCCGGGACAAGCCACGAGCAGTACTTC
CASSKAGTSHEQYF
>TRBJ2-7|TRBV6-5|TRBD1|once
TGTGCCAGCAGTTACGTCACAGGGGCGAGGGAGCAGTACTTC
CASSYVTGAREQYF
>TRBJ2-3|TRBV12-5|TRBD2|NA
TGTGCTAGTGGTTTGGACGGGAGGTTAGATACGCAGTATTTT
CASGLDGRLDTQYF
>TRBJ1-1|TRBV4-2|NA|NA
TGTGCCAGCAGCCGGGACCTGGACGCTGAAGCTTTCTTT
CASSRDLDAEAFF
>TRBJ2-7|TRBV4-2|TRBD1|few
TGTGCCAGCAGCCAAACCGGGACAGGAGATTACGAGCAGTACTTC
CASSQTGTGDYEQYF
>TRBJ2-2|TRBV2|TRBD2|NA
TGTGCCAGCGGGAGACTAAGCGGGGGGTACACCGGGGAGCTGTTTTTT
CASGRLSGGYTGELFF
>TRBJ2-1|TRBV7-9|NA|NA
TGTGCCAGCAGCACCGGGAGAACCTACAATGAGCAGTTCTTC
CASSTGRTYNEQFF